This note documents a single TCR beta chain sequence. Its antigen remains unknown. J was trimmed by 2 bases and V by 1 base; bases with no gene match: 6. CDR1 is LNHDA, CDR2 SQIVND, per germline (reference sequence). The CDR3 is made up of 17 amino acids. The assay was immunoSEQ multiplex PCR, and TCRdb's table has in-frame clones only and misses some. The table includes about 680,000 clones, 92% detected once. This specimen belongs to a study of shared clonotypes between healthy human individuals. About the study: A couple of women and a few men aged 18 to 49 made up the donors. General study points: Since donors were few, the genetic and exposure-history diversity represented was limited. Compared with clonotypes that all four donors shared, non-shared clonotypes had lower generation probabilities.

CD8 cells classed as naive were CD45RO-negative and positively selected for CCR7, excluding terminally differentiated effector memory CD45RA+ cells. This clonotype was obtained from a man younger than 40 in good health. The material sequenced was naive CD8+ T cells sorted from blood. The chain is built from TRBV19 and TRBJ2-5; 11 bases align to TRBD1. The DNA of the CDR3 is TGTGCCAGTAGTATAGGTGCAGGGACAGGGGGACAAGAGACCCAGTACTTC. Translated, it gives CASSIGAGTGGQETQYF. Combining the CDR3 with reference TRBV19 and TRBJ2-5 gives the whole variable domain DGGITQSPKYLFRKEGQNVTLSCEQNLNHDAMYWYRQDPGQGLRLIYYSQIVNDFQKGDIAEGYSVSREKKESFPLTVTSAQKNPTAFYLCASSIGAGTGGQETQYFGPGTRLLVL.